The 24 T cell receptor beta chains below come from one sample, sequenced in a study of blood T cell repertoires in COVID-19 (TCRdb year 2020). Receptor libraries were prepared by the immunoSEQ multiplex PCR assay. Here the immuneACCESS table is served through TCRdb, limited to in-frame sequences with V and J called. Missing clones are a known gap in these copies; in checked studies unresolved V genes cover under half, and the rest lacks a known reason. In all, the sample holds about 99,000 clones, and about four fifths of those were seen once. The leading ten clones occupy 2% of the sample. Sequenced input: peripheral blood. The receptors stem from an older man with active or convalescent COVID-19.

The chain is built from TRBV4-1 and TRBJ2-1; 11 bases are a match to TRBD1. Germline lookup yields CDR1 MGHRA and CDR2 YSYEKL. This CDR3 comprises 17 residues. V lost 7 bases to trimming and J lost 10 bases; unmatched junction nucleotides: 18. This CDR3 reads CASTFASGTGGGAEQFF. The CDR3 coding sequence is TGCGCCAGCACCTTCGCTAGCGGGACAGGGGGGGGTGCGGAGCAGTTCTTC.

This clone was counted between two and nine times. J is TRBJ1-6 and V is TRBV6-4, with a tentative D call TRBD1 (5 bases). The CDR3 covers 13 residues. V was trimmed by 4 bases and J by 7 bases, leaving 8 bases between them. Germline V gives CDR1 MRHNA, CDR2 SNTAGT. The CDR3 sequence is CASSVQDNSPLHF. The CDR3 nucleotides are TGTGCCAGCAGTGTACAGGACAATTCACCCCTCCACTTT.

The chain employs TRBV5-4 and TRBJ1-6; 12 bases are shared with TRBD1. J was trimmed by 11 bases and V by 0 bases; bases with no gene match: 6. From germline, CDR1 is SGHNT and CDR2 YYREEE (reference sequence). This CDR3 has 16 amino acids. CDR3 nucleotide sequence: TGTGCCAGCAGCTTGGCCGGGACAGGGGGCATGGCACCCCTCCACTTT. Protein: CASSLAGTGGMAPLHF. Full variable domain (outside the CDR3, taken from reference TRBV5-4 and TRBJ1-6): ETGVTQSPTHLIKTRGQQVTLRCSSQSGHNTVSWYQQALGQGPQFIFQYYREEENGRGNFPPRFSGLQFPNYSSELNVNALELDDSALYLCASSLAGTGGMAPLHFGNGTRLTVT.

The V and J genes are TRBV2 and TRBJ1-2, with unresolved D. Trimming shortened V by 6 bases and J by 2 bases, and 7 bases separated the two germline ends. This CDR3 region has 12 residues. The germline gives CDR1 SNHLY, CDR2 FYNNEI. The CDR3 loop reads CASRTENYGYTF. Here the CDR3 DNA reads TGTGCCAGCAGAACGGAGAACTATGGCTACACCTTC.

This sequence joins TRBV7-9 and TRBJ1-4; D not certain. V was pared by 3 bases and J by 0 bases, with 5 bases between. From germline, CDR1 is SEHNR and CDR2 FQNEAQ (reference sequence). The CDR3 has 14 residues. The CDR3 protein is CASSFIATNEKLFF. The DNA for the CDR3 is TGTGCCAGCAGCTTCATTGCAACTAATGAAAAACTGTTTTTT.

CDR3 nucleotide sequence: TGTGCCAGCAGCGTAGCGGGGTCCCTCAGTAATTCACCCCTCCACTTT. This sequence encodes CASSVAGSLSNSPLHF. J is TRBJ1-6 and V is TRBV9; no clear D gene. V gave up 0 bases and J gave up 6 bases, with 13 bases separating them. The CDR3 has 16 amino acids. Germline V CDR1 and CDR2: SGDLS, YYNGEE. Full variable domain (missing parts from reference TRBV9 and TRBJ1-6): DSGVTQTPKHLITATGQRVTLRCSPRSGDLSVYWYQQSLDQGLQFLIQYYNGEERAKGNILERFSAQQFPDLHSELNLSSLELGDSALYFCASSVAGSLSNSPLHFGNGTRLTVT.

CDR3 in amino acids: CASSDLGGNYGYTF. CDR3 DNA sequence: TGTGCCAGCAGTGACCTGGGGGGGAACTATGGCTACACCTTC. The V gene is TRBV6-1, the J gene TRBJ1-2, with a tentative D call TRBD1 (5 bases). The CDR3 has 14 residues. V lost 3 bases and J lost 2, with 10 bases in between. CDR1 and CDR2 (germline): MNHNS, SASEGT.

The J gene is TRBJ2-2, the V gene TRBV5-1; the D gene is possibly TRBD2 (6 bases). V was shortened by 3 bases and J by 9 bases, with 15 bases between the two germline ends. Germline-derived CDR1 and CDR2 are SGHRS and YFSETQ. CDR3 length: 14 amino acids. The CDR3 loop reads CASSSSTSSRELFF. In nucleotides, the CDR3 is TGCGCCAGCAGCTCCTCGACTAGTTCTCGGGAGCTGTTTTTT.

The chain has TRBV10-1 and TRBJ1-2; unclear D gene. V was pared by 10 bases and J by 6 bases, with 12 bases between. The CDR3 extends over 11 amino acids. Germline V gene data show CDR1 as WNHNN and CDR2 as SYGVQD (reference sequence). For the CDR3, the DNA is TGCGCCATCGACCAGAGGGATGGCTACACCTTC. Residues: CAIDQRDGYTF.

Remarks on this clone: Other nucleotide sequences from this sample produce the same CDR3. V gene TRBV5-4 combines with J gene TRBJ1-1; the D is unclear. Between the trimmed V and J ends, which lost 0 bases and 0 bases, there was a span of 6 bases. Germline loops: CDR1 SGHNT, CDR2 YYREEE (reference sequence). This CDR3 comprises 14 residues. The CDR3 region is CASSLGQMNTEAFF. CDR3 sequence (DNA): TGTGCCAGCAGCTTGGGGCAGATGAACACTGAAGCTTTCTTT. Full variable domain (outside the CDR3, taken from reference TRBV5-4 and TRBJ1-1): ETGVTQSPTHLIKTRGQQVTLRCSSQSGHNTVSWYQQALGQGPQFIFQYYREEENGRGNFPPRFSGLQFPNYSSELNVNALELDDSALYLCASSLGQMNTEAFFGQGTRLTVV.

The chain joins TRBV5-1 to TRBJ1-6; D is undetermined. Trimming cost V 4 bases and J 0 bases, with 8 bases left between them. The CDR3 is 15 residues long. Germline CDR1 and CDR2: SGHRS and YFSETQ. The CDR3 DNA sequence: TGCGCCAGCAGCCTGGAGAGCTCCTATAATTCACCCCTCCACTTT. It yields the protein CASSLESSYNSPLHF.

Points on this clone: Other DNA sequences in the same sample also yield this CDR3. The CDR3 bases are TGTGCCAGCTCACCACTGGCCAGCACAGATACGCAGTATTTT. Protein product: CASSPLASTDTQYF. The chain carries TRBV18 and TRBJ2-3; D is unresolved. V lost 1 base and J lost 0, with 5 bases in between. The CDR3 consists of 14 residues. The germline V gene encodes CDR1 KGHSH and CDR2 LQKENI.

V gene TRBV4-2 combines with J gene TRBJ2-3; possible D gene TRBD2, 6 bases. Looked up from germline, CDR1 is LGHNA and CDR2 is YNFKEQ. The V end was cut by 3 bases, the J end by 7 bases, with 26 bases between. CDR3 length: 18 residues. For the CDR3, the DNA is TGTGCCAGCAGCCAGGAAAGTCCGCGGGGAGATCTTATAAATACGCAGTATTTT. Encoded protein: CASSQESPRGDLINTQYF.

The chain is built from TRBV7-2 and TRBJ1-1, with D uncertain. CDR3 size: 10 residues. V lost 1 base to trimming and J lost 10 bases, with 4 bases between them. From germline, CDR1 is SGHTA and CDR2 FQGNSA. The CDR3 is CASSLELAFF. For the CDR3, the DNA is TGTGCCAGCAGCTTAGAGCTAGCTTTCTTT.

This clone has a single count. The chain links TRBV6-2 or TRBV6-3 to TRBJ2-2; D is possibly TRBD2 (6 bases). Trimming took 6 bases from V and 3 from J, leaving 20 bases between them. The CDR3 spans 17 residues. Germline lookup yields CDR1 MNHEY and CDR2 SVGEGT. The CDR3 protein is CASSREVSAGHTGELFF. CDR3 DNA: TGTGCCAGCAGCCGGGAAGTCTCAGCGGGCCACACCGGGGAGCTGTTTTTT.

In its sample, this clone was seen once. This chain's CDR3 is CASSQDLGGDYGYTF. CDR3 DNA sequence: TGTGCCAGCAGCCAAGATCTAGGGGGGGACTATGGCTACACCTTC. The chain uses TRBV4-2 and TRBJ1-2, with D possibly being TRBD1 (6 bases). CDR3 length: 15 amino acids. Germline V lookup: CDR1 LGHNA, CDR2 YNFKEQ. The V gene lost 0 bases and the J gene lost 3 bases, with 11 bases spanning the gap.

The chain is built from TRBV6-5 and TRBJ2-1, with TRBD1 identical over 8 bases. Germline lookup yields CDR1 MNHEY and CDR2 SVGAGI. The CDR3 extends over 14 amino acids. Losses at the gene ends were 6 bases for V and 4 bases for J; bases not matched to a gene: 5. The CDR3 sequence: CASSRDRSYNEQFF. CDR3 bases: TGTGCCAGCAGCCGGGACAGGTCTTACAATGAGCAGTTCTTC.

In this sample, this clone turned up once. The chain joins TRBV4-3 to TRBJ2-3; tentatively, D is TRBD2 (5 bases). The V and J ends lost 0 bases and 4 bases respectively, with 8 bases between them. The CDR3 is made up of 14 amino acids. CDR1 LGHNA and CDR2 YSLEER come from the germline V gene. The CDR3 sequence is CASSQDGRADTQYF. In DNA form, the CDR3 reads TGCGCCAGCAGCCAAGACGGGCGGGCAGATACGCAGTATTTT.

This clone was picked up one time. This chain links TRBV3-1 (or the pseudogene TRBV3-2) with TRBJ1-2; D might be TRBD1 (5 bases). The CDR3 sequence is 13 residues long. CDR1 LGHDT and CDR2 YNNKEL come from the germline V gene (reference sequence). V lost 1 base and J lost 5, with 8 bases in between. The CDR3, as DNA: TGTGCCAGCAGCCAAGGACAGCATTATGGCTACACCTTC. Amino acid sequence: CASSQGQHYGYTF.

Only one count was recorded for this clone. The V and J genes are TRBV5-4 and TRBJ1-2; D is unclear. Germline CDR1 SGHNT, CDR2 YYREEE (reference sequence). Trimming took 4 bases from V and 3 from J, leaving 19 bases between them. The CDR3 contains 16 residues. The CDR3 region has the DNA TGTGCCAGCAGCAATCCGACGGGAGAAGGCGACTATGGCTACACCTTC. Translating it yields CASSNPTGEGDYGYTF. Full variable domain (missing parts from reference TRBV5-4 and TRBJ1-2): ETGVTQSPTHLIKTRGQQVTLRCSSQSGHNTVSWYQQALGQGPQFIFQYYREEENGRGNFPPRFSGLQFPNYSSELNVNALELDDSALYLCASSNPTGEGDYGYTFGSGTRLTVV.

V is TRBV28 and J is TRBJ1-6; 7 nucleotides line up with TRBD1. The CDR3 is 14 amino acids. J gave up 10 bases and V 3 bases, and 6 bases lay outside the gene matches. From germline, CDR1 is MDHEN and CDR2 SYDVKM. CDR3 sequence: CASSLGTVPSPLHF. The CDR3 nucleotides are TGTGCCAGCAGTTTGGGGACAGTCCCCTCACCCCTCCACTTT.

This chain uses TRBV5-1 with TRBJ2-7; a possible D gene is TRBD1 (6 bases). The CDR3 runs to 14 residues. Looked up from germline, CDR1 is SGHRS and CDR2 is YFSETQ. The V end was cut by 5 bases, the J end by 3 bases, with 15 bases between. The CDR3 loop reads CASSSQGIGYEQYF. For the CDR3, the DNA is TGCGCCAGCAGTTCTCAGGGGATCGGCTACGAGCAGTACTTC.

The chain couples TRBV28 to TRBJ1-5; D possibly corresponds to TRBD1 (6 bases). Germline V gene sequence: CDR1 MDHEN, CDR2 SYDVKM. V was cut by 5 bases and J by 7 bases, with 18 bases left in between. The CDR3 runs to 15 residues. The CDR3 protein is CASSPGGASGQPQHF. For the CDR3, the DNA is TGTGCCAGCAGTCCGGGGGGGGCCTCTGGGCAGCCCCAGCATTTT.

The chain employs TRBV7-2 and TRBJ2-3; 8 bases are shared with TRBD1. The CDR3 consists of 14 residues. V gave up 6 bases and J gave up 2 bases; unmatched junction bases: 4. Germline-derived CDR1 and CDR2 are SGHTA and FQGNSA. CDR3: CASSRTGFTDTQYF. The CDR3, as DNA: TGTGCCAGCAGTAGGACAGGGTTCACAGATACGCAGTATTTT. The variable domain in full, completed from reference TRBV7-2 and TRBJ2-3, reads GAGVSQSPSNKVTEKGKDVELRCDPISGHTALYWYRQSLGQGLEFLIYFQGNSAPDKSGLPSDRFSAERTGGSVSTLTIQRTQQEDSAVYLCASSRTGFTDTQYFGPGTRLTVL.